The T cell receptor beta chain under discussion was sequenced for a study of blood T cell repertoires in COVID-19. About the research overall: Sites in the United States, Italy and Spain provided acute and convalescent COVID-19 samples. Nucleic acid was either cDNA or gDNA, and it came from T cells, B-cell-depleted T cells, or PBMCs.

In germline, CDR1 is MGHRA, CDR2 YSYEKL. The CDR3 length is 16 residues. Trimming took 5 bases from V and 4 from J; bases not matched to a gene: 10. Authors' processing steps: Scientists estimated how many nucleated cells there were by amplifying reference gene primers. Only in-frame clones appear in the TCRdb table, and some are missing; sequencing was by immunoSEQ multiplex PCR. V, J and clone size were drawn from that table, and D and trimming were deduced from the DNA. The profile shows 55,000 to 80,000 clones, roughly 80% of them singletons. The clonotype comes from a man aged 65-85 years with acute or convalescent COVID-19. The sequenced sample was peripheral blood. The chain carries TRBV4-1 and TRBJ2-3, with TRBD1 matching 9 bases. DNA of the CDR3: TGCGCCAGCAGCGCGTCGGGACAGGGTCTGTCAGATACGCAGTATTTT. It codes for CASSASGQGLSDTQYF.